This is a list of T cell receptor beta chains from one sample in a study of breast tumors, draining lymph nodes, adjacent tissues. TCRdb re-called the multiplex PCR reads through MiXCR, storing one row per CDR3 protein. The sample consists of about 140,000 distinct CDR3 sequences, about a fifth of them appearing once. The sequencing input was axillary lymph node tissue. These receptors all come from a female donor with breast cancer. Some clones in this sample may be carry-over from other donors' samples. Each CDR3 is given with its conserved first and last residue. Expanded clones are given a class, and other clones once, few, many or no size at all.

TRBJ2-1 | TRBV9 | many | CASSSSRPVGNEQFF
TRBJ2-3 | TRBV3-1 | - | CAGSQGTDLETDTQYF
TRBJ2-7 | TRBV5-5 | many | CASSRQSYEQYF
TRBJ2-7 | TRBV4-1 | many | CASSQETGQLGYEQYF
TRBJ2-3 | TRBV6-5 | many | CASSSRLAGMTRADTQYF
TRBJ2-1 | TRBV28 | few | CASSMQRDSIYNEQFF
TRBJ1-2 | TRBV6-5 | few | CASSGQGFDYGYTF
TRBJ2-7 | TRBV12-3/TRBV12-4 | many | CASSLGGLAGDEQYF
TRBJ2-7 | TRBV30 | many | CAWSVSGHPSYEQYF
TRBJ1-2 | TRBV6-6 | - | CANSDGRYGYAF